This T cell receptor beta chain is from a study of T-cell reconstitution after alpha-beta-depleted transplantation in children. Broader study findings: Several hundred expanded graft clones reportedly supplied alpha-beta T cells about two months after transplant. Some patients owed their high day-60 TCRbeta diversity to surviving recipient T cells and thymic progenitors.

The CDR3 runs 19 residues. V lost 2 bases to trimming and J lost 1 base; unmatched junction nucleotides: 13. Using unique molecular identifiers, the investigators prepared the TCRbeta library. TCRdb independently ran MiXCR on the PCR reads; one entry per CDR3 protein. The sample contains under 450,000 distinct CDR3 sequences, roughly 17% of which appear only once. About this clonotype: Its target is not known.

The TCR was taken from a boy in the first two years of life who had a stem cell transplant for Wiskott-Aldrich syndrome, so the T cells may come from the graft donor. This chain links TRBV12-3 or TRBV12-4 with TRBJ2-3, with TRBD2 matching over 9 bases. The sample consisted of PBMCs, mostly from graft donor cells, taken 360 days after TCRalphabeta/CD19-depleted stem cell transplant. The CDR3 loop is CASSLWSTAGGFGTDTQYF. Here the CDR3 DNA reads TGTGCCAGCAGTTTATGGTCTACGGCGGGAGGGTTCGGCACAGATACGCAGTATTTT.